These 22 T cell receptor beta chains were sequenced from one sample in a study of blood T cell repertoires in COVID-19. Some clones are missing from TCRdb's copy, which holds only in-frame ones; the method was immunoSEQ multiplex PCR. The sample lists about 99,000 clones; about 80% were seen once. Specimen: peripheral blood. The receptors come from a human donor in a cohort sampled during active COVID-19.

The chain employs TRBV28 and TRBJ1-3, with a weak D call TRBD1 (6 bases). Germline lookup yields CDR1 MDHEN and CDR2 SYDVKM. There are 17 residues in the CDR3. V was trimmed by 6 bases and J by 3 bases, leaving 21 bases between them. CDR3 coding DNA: TGTGCCAGCAGGCCCCAGGGGAGAATGGGCATTGGAAACACCATATATTTT. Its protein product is CASRPQGRMGIGNTIYF.

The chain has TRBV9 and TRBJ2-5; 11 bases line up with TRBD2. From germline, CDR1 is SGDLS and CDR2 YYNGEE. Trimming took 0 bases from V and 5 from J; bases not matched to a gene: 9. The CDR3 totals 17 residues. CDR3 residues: CASSVATLAGGQETQYF. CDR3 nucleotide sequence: TGTGCCAGCAGCGTAGCCACCTTAGCGGGGGGGCAGGAGACCCAGTACTTC.

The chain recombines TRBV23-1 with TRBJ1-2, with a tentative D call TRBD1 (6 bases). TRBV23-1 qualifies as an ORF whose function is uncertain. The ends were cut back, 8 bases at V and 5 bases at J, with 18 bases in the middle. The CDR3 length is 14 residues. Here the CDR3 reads CASPRQNRVYGYTF. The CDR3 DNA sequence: TGCGCCAGCCCAAGACAGAACAGGGTGTATGGCTACACCTTC.

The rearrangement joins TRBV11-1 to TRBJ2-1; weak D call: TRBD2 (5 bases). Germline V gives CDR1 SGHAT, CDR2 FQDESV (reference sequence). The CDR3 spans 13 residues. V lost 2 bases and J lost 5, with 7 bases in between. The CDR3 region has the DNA TGTGCCAGCAGCTTACGGGGTAACAATGAGCAGTTCTTC. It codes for CASSLRGNNEQFF.

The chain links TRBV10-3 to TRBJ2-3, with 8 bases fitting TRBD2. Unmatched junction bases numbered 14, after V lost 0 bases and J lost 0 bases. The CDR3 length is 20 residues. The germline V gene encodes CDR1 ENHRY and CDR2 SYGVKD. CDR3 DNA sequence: TGTGCCATCAGTGAGTCGATGTTCCGGGATCTAGCGGGTAGCACAGATACGCAGTATTTT. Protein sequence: CAISESMFRDLAGSTDTQYF.

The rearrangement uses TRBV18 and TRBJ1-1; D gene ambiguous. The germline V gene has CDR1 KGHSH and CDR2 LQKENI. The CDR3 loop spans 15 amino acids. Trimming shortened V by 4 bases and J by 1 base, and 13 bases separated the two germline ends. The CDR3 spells CASSLQDIENTEAFF. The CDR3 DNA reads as TGTGCCAGCTCACTCCAAGACATCGAGAACACTGAAGCTTTCTTT.

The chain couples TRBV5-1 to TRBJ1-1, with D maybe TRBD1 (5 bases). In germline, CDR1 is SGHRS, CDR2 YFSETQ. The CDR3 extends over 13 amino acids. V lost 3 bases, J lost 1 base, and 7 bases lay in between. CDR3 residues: CASSSGQNTEAFF. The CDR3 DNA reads TGCGCCAGCAGCTCTGGACAGAACACTGAAGCTTTCTTT.

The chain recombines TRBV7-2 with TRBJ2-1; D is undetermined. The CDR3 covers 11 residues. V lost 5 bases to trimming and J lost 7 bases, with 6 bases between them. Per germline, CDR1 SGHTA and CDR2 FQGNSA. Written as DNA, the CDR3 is TGTGCCAGCAGCCCACAGAATGAGCAGTTCTTC. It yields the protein CASSPQNEQFF.

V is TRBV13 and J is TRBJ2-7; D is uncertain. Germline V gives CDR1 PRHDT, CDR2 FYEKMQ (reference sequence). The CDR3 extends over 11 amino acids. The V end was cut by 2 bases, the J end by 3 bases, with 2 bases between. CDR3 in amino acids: CASSLLYEQYF. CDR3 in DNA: TGTGCCAGCAGCTTACTCTACGAGCAGTACTTC.

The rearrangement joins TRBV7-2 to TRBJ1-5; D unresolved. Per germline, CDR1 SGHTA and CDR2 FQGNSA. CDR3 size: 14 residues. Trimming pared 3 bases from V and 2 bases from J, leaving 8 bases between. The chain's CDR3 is CASSLITGNQPQHF. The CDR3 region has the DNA TGTGCCAGCAGCTTGATTACAGGCAATCAGCCCCAGCATTTT. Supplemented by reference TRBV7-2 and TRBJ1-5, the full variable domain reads GAGVSQSPSNKVTEKGKDVELRCDPISGHTALYWYRQSLGQGLEFLIYFQGNSAPDKSGLPSDRFSAERTGGSVSTLTIQRTQQEDSAVYLCASSLITGNQPQHFGDGTRLSIL.

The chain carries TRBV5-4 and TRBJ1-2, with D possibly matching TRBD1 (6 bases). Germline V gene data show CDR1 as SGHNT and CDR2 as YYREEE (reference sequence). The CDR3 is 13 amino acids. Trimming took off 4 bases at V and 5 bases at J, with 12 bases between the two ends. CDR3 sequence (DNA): TGTGCCAGCAGCGCGGACAGTGGTTATGGCTACACCTTC. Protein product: CASSADSGYGYTF.

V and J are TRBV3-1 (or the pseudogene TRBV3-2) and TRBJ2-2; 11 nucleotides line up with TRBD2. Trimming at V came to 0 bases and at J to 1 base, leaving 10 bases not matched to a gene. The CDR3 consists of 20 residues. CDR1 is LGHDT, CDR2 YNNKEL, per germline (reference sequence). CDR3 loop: CASSQDNLAGGQRNTGELFF. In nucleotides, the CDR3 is TGTGCCAGCAGCCAAGATAATCTAGCGGGGGGACAACGGAACACCGGGGAGCTGTTTTTT.

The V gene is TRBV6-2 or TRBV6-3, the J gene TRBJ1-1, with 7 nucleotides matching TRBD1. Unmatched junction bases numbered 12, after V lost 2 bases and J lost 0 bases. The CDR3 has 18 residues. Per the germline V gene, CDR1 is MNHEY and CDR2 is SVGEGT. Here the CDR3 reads CASSYMHSPGGMNTEAFF. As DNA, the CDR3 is TGTGCCAGCAGTTACATGCACAGCCCAGGGGGGATGAACACTGAAGCTTTCTTT.

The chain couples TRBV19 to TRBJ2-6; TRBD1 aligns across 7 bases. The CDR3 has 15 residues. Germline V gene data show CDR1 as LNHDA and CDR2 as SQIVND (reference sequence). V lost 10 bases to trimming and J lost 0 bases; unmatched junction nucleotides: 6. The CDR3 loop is CATMGQPSGANVLTF. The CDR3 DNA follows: TGTGCCACCATGGGACAGCCCTCTGGGGCCAACGTCCTGACTTTC. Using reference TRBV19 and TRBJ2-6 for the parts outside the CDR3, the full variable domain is DGGITQSPKYLFRKEGQNVTLSCEQNLNHDAMYWYRQDPGQGLRLIYYSQIVNDFQKGDIAEGYSVSREKKESFPLTVTSAQKNPTAFYLCATMGQPSGANVLTFGAGSRLTVL.

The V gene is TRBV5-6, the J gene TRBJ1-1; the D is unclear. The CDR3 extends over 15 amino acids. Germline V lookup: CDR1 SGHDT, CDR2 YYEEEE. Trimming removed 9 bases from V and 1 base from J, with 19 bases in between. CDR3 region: CATQTIGQPNTEAFF. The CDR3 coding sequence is TGTGCCACCCAAACCATTGGGCAGCCGAACACTGAAGCTTTCTTT.

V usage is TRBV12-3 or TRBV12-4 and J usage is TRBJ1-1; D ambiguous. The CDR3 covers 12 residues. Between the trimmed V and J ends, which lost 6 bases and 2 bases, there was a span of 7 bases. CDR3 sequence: CASRRSNTEAFF. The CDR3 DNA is TGTGCCAGCAGGCGTAGTAACACTGAAGCTTTCTTT.

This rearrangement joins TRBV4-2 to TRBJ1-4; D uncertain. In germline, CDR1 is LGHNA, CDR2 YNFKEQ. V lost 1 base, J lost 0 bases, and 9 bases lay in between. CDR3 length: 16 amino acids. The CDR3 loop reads CASSQAVGATNEKLFF. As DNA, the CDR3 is TGTGCCAGCAGCCAAGCAGTCGGAGCAACTAATGAAAAACTGTTTTTT.

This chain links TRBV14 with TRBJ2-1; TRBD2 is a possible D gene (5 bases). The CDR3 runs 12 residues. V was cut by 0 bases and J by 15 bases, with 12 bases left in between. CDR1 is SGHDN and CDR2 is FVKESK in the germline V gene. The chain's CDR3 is CASSQDGERRFF. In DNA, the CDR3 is TGTGCCAGCAGCCAAGATGGGGAGCGGCGGTTCTTC.

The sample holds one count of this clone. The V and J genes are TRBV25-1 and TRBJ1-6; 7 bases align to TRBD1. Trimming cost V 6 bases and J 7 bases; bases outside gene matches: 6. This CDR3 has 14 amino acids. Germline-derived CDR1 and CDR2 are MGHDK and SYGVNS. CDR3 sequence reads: CASSPRGLNSPLHF. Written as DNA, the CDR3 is TGTGCCAGCAGCCCTAGGGGGCTGAATTCACCCCTCCACTTT. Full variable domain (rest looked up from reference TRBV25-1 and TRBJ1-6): EADIYQTPRYLVIGTGKKITLECSQTMGHDKMYWYQQDPGMELHLIHYSYGVNSTEKGDLSSESTVSRIRTEHFPLTLESARPSHTSQYLCASSPRGLNSPLHFGNGTRLTVT.

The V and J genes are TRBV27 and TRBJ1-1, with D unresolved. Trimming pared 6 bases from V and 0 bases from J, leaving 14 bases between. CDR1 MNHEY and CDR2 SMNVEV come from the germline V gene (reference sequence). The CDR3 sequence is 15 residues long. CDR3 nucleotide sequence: TGTGCCAGCAGCTTCACGAGGGTAGTGAACACTGAAGCTTTCTTT. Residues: CASSFTRVVNTEAFF.

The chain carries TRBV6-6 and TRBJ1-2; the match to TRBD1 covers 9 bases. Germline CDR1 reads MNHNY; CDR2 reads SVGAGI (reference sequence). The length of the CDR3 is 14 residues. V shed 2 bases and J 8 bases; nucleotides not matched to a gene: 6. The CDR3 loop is CASSYRQGDSGYTF. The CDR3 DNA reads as TGTGCCAGCAGTTACCGACAGGGGGACTCAGGCTACACCTTC.

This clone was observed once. CDR3 loop: CASSLAEGTEQFF. The CDR3 coding sequence is TGTGCCAGCAGCTTAGCGGAGGGGACTGAGCAGTTCTTC. The chain links TRBV7-2 to TRBJ2-1; a weak D match, TRBD2 (6 bases). CDR1 SGHTA and CDR2 FQGNSA come from the germline V gene. Trimming shortened V by 0 bases and J by 9 bases, and 9 bases separated the two germline ends. The CDR3 spans 13 residues.